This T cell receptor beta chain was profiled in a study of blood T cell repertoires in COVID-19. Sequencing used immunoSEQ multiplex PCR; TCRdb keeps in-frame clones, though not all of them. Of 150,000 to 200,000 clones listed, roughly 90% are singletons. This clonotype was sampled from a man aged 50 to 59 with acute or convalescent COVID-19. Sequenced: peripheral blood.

For the CDR3, the DNA is TGCGCCAGCAGCTTGGAGCCCCCAGGGGGCCTTGTCGGCGAGCAGTACTTC. It specifies CASSLEPPGGLVGEQYF. V gene TRBV5-1 combines with J gene TRBJ2-7; 8 nucleotides align to TRBD1. The CDR3 runs to 17 residues. Germline assignment: CDR1 SGHRS and CDR2 YFSETQ. V gave up 0 bases and J gave up 6 bases; unmatched junction bases: 14. The full variable domain, in which reference TRBV5-1 and TRBJ2-7 provide the parts outside the CDR3, is KAGVTQTPRYLIKTRGQQVTLSCSPISGHRSVSWYQQTPGQGLQFLFEYFSETQRNKGNFPGRFSGRQFSNSRSEMNVSTLELGDSALYLCASSLEPPGGLVGEQYFGPGTRLTVT.